This T cell receptor (beta chain) was retrieved from a study of early T cells in non-severe SARS-CoV-2 infection. TCRdb independently ran MiXCR on the 5' RACE reads; one entry per CDR3 protein. The sample comprises around 76,000 distinct CDR3 sequences, over 9% of which are singletons, and about 3.9% rests with the top ten. This CDR3 spans 15 amino acids. In germline, CDR1 is SGHTA, CDR2 FQGNSA. V lost 5 bases, J lost 2 bases, and 5 bases stayed unmatched. The chain recombines TRBV7-2 with TRBJ2-5, with 10 bases identical to TRBD2. The sequencing sample was made of whole blood. This clonotype was obtained from an adult who was a healthcare worker with PCR-confirmed SARS-CoV-2 infection or an uninfected control (not recorded which). Here the CDR3 DNA reads TGTGCCAGCAGCCGTCCTAGCGGGGGACAAGAGACCCAGTACTTC. This encodes CASSRPSGGQETQYF.